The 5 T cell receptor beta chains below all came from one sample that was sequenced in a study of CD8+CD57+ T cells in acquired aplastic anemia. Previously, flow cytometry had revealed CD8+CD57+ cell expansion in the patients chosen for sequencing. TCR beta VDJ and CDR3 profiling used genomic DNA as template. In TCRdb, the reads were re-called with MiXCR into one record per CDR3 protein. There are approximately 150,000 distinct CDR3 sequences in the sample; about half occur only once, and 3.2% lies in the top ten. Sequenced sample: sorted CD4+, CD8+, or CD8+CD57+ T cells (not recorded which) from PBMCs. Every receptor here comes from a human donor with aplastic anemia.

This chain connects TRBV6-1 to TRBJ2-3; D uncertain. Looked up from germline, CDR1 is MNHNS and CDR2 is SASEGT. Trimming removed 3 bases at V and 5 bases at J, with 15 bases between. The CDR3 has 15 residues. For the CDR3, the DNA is TGTGCCAGCAGTGATGGTAACATATCCCAAGATACGCAGTATTTT. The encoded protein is CASSDGNISQDTQYF.

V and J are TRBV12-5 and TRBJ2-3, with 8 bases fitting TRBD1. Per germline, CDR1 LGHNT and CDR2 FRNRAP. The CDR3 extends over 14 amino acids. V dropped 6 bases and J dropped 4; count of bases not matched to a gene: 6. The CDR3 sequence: CASGPGQGADTQYF. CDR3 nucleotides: TGTGCTAGTGGACCCGGACAGGGCGCAGATACGCAGTATTTT.

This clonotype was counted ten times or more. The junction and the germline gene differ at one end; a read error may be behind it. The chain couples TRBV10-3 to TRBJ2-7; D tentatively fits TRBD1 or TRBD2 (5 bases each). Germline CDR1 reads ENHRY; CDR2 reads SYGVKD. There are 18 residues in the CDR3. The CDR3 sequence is CASSLYAPRKGSSYEQYF. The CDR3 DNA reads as TGTGCCAGCAGTCTTTATGCGCCGCGTAAGGGGAGCTCCTACGAGCAGTACTTC.

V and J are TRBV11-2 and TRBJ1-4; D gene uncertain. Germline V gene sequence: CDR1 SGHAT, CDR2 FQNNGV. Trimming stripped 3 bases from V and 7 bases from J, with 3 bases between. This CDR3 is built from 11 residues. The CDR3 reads CASSFSEKLFF. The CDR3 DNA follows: TGTGCCAGCAGCTTTTCTGAAAAACTGTTTTTT.

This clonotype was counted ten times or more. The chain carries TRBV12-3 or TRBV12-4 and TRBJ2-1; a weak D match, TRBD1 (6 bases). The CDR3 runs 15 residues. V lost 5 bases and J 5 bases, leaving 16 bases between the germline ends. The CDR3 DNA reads TGTGCCAGCAGTCGTACTAGGACAGAAGACAATGAGCAGTTCTTC. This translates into CASSRTRTEDNEQFF.